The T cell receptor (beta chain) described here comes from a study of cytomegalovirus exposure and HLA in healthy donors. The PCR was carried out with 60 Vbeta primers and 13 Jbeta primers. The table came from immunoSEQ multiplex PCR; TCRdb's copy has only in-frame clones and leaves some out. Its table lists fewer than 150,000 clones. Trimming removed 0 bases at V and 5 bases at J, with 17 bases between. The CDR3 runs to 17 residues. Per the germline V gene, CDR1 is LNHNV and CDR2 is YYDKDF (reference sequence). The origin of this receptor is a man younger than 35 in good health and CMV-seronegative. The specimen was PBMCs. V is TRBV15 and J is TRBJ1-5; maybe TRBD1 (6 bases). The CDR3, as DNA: TGTGCCACCAGCAGAGACAAGGGGGTTAGGGCTGATCAGCCCCAGCATTTT. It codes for CATSRDKGVRADQPQHF.